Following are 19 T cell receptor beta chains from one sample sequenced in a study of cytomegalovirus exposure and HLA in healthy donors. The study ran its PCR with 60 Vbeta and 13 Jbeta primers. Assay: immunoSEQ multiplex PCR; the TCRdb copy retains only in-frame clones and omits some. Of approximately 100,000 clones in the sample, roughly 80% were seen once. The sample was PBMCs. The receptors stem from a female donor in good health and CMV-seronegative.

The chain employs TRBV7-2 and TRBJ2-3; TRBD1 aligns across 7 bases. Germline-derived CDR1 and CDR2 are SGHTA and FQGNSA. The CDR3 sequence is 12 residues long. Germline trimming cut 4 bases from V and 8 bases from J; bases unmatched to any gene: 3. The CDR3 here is CASSSQGTTQYF. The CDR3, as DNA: TGTGCCAGCAGCTCACAGGGGACTACGCAGTATTTT. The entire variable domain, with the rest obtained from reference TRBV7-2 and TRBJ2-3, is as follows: GAGVSQSPSNKVTEKGKDVELRCDPISGHTALYWYRQSLGQGLEFLIYFQGNSAPDKSGLPSDRFSAERTGGSVSTLTIQRTQQEDSAVYLCASSSQGTTQYFGPGTRLTVL.

The CDR3 protein is CASSFGYGGGTGELFF. For the CDR3, the DNA is TGTGCCAGCAGTTTTGGGTACGGGGGAGGCACCGGGGAGCTGTTTTTT. The chain employs TRBV27 and TRBJ2-2; a possible D gene is TRBD2 (6 bases). Trimming pared 3 bases from V and 4 bases from J, leaving 15 bases between. Germline V gene lookup returns CDR1 MNHEY and CDR2 SMNVEV (reference sequence). CDR3 length: 16 residues.

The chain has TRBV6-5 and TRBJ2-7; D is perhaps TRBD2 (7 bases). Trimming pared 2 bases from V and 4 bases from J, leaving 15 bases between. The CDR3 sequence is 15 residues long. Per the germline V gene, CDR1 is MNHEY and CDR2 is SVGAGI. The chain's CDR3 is CASSYVGGAWYEQYF. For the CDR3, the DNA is TGTGCCAGCAGTTACGTAGGGGGGGCCTGGTACGAGCAGTACTTC.

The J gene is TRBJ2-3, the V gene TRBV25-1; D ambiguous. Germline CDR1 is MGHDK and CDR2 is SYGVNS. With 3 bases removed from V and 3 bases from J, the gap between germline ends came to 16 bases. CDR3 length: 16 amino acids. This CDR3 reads CASSDLVGSVTDTQYF. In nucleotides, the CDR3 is TGTGCCAGCAGTGATTTGGTCGGTAGTGTAACAGATACGCAGTATTTT.

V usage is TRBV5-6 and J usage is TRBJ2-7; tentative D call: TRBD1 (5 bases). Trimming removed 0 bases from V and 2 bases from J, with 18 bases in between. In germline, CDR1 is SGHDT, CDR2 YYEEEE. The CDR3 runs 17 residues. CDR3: CASSLGAGPMSPYEQYF. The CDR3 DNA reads TGTGCCAGCAGCTTGGGGGCAGGGCCCATGAGCCCCTACGAGCAGTACTTC.

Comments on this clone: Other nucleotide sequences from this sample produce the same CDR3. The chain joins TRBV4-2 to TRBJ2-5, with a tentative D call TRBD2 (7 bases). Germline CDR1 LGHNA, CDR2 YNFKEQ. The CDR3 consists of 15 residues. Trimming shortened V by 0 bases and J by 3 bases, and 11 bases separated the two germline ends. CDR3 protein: CASSQDRGGEETQYF. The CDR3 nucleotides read TGTGCCAGCAGCCAAGACAGGGGAGGGGAAGAGACCCAGTACTTC.

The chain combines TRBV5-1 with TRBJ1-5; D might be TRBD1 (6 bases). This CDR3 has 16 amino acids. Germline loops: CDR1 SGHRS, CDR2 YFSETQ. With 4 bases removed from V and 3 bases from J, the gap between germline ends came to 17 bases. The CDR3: CASSPILDSSNQPQHF. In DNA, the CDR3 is TGCGCCAGCAGCCCTATCCTGGACAGTTCCAATCAGCCCCAGCATTTT.

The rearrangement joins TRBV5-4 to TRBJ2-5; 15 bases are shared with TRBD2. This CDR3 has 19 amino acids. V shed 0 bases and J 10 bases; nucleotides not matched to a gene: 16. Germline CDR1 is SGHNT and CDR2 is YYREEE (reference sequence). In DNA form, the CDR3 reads TGTGCCAGCAGCTTGGGATCCCGGACTAGCGGGGGGGCCGGTTGGAGCCAGTACTTC. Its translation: CASSLGSRTSGGAGWSQYF.

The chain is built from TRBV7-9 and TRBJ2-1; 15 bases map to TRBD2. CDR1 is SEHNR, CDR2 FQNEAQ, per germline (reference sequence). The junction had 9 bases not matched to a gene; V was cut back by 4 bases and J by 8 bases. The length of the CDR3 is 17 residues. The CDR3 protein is CASSSTGTSGGIDEQFF. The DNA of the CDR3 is TGTGCCAGCAGCTCCACCGGGACTAGCGGGGGGATCGATGAGCAGTTCTTC.

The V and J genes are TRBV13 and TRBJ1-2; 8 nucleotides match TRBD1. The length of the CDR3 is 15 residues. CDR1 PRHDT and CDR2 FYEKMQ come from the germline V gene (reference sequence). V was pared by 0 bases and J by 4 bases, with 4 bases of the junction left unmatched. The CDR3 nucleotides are TGTGCCAGCAGCTTAGGCCGGACAGGGACCTATGGCTACACCTTC. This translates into CASSLGRTGTYGYTF.

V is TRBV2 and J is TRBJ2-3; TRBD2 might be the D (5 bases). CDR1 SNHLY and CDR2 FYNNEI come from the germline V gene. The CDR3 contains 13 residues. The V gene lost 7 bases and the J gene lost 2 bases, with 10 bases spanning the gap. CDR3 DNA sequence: TGTGCCAGCATCTCCGGGGTCACAGATACGCAGTATTTT. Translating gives CASISGVTDTQYF.

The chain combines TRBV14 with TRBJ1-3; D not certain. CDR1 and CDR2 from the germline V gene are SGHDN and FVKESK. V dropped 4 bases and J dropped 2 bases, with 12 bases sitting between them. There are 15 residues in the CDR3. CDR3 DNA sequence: TGTGCCAGCAGCCCCTCCGGTGTGACTGGAAACACCATATATTTT. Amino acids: CASSPSGVTGNTIYF.

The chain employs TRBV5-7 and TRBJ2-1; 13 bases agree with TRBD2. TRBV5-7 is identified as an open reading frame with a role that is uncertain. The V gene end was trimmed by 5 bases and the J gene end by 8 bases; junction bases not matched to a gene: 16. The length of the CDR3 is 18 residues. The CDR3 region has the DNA TGTGCCAGCAGGGGTGGACTAGCGGGGGAATTCCGTAGGGATGAGCAGTTCTTC. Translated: CASRGGLAGEFRRDEQFF.

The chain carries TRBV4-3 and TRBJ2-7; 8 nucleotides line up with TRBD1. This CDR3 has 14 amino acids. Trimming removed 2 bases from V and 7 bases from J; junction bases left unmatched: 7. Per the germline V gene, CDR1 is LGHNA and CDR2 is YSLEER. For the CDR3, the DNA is TGCGCCAGCAGCCAATCAGGGACAGGCGGGGAGCAGTACTTC. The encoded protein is CASSQSGTGGEQYF.

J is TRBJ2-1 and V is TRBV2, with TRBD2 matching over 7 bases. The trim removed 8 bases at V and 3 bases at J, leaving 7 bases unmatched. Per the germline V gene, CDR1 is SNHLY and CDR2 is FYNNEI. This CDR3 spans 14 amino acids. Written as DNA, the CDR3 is TGTGCCAGCGTCACTAGCGTTAACTACAATGAGCAGTTCTTC. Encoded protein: CASVTSVNYNEQFF.

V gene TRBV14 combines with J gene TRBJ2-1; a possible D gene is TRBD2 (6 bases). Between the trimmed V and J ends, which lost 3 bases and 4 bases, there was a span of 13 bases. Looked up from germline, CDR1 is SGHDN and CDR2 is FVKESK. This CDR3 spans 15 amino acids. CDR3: CASSHTGTPYNEQFF. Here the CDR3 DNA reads TGTGCCAGCAGCCACACCGGGACTCCTTACAATGAGCAGTTCTTC.

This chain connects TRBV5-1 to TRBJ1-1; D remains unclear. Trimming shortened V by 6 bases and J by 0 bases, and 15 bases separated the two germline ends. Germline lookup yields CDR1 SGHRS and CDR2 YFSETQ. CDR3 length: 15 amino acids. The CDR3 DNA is TGCGCCAGCAACCCGACGGGGAACATGAACACTGAAGCTTTCTTT. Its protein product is CASNPTGNMNTEAFF.

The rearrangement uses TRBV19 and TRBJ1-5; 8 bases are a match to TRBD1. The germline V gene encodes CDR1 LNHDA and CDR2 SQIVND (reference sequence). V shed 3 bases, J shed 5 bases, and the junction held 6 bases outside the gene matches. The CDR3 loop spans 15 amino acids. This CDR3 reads CASSIAGGRDQPQHF. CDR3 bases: TGTGCCAGTAGTATCGCAGGGGGCCGGGATCAGCCCCAGCATTTT.

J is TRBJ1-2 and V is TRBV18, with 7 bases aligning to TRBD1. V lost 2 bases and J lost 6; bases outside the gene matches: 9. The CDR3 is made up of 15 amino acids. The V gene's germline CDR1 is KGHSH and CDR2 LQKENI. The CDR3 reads CASSPLARGVDGYTF. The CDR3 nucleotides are TGTGCCAGCTCACCATTGGCCAGGGGGGTTGATGGCTACACCTTC.